This TCR beta chain was documented in a study of somatic mutations in cytotoxic T cells in rheumatoid arthritis. The CDR3 covers 14 residues. V lost 2 bases to trimming and J lost 3 bases; unmatched junction nucleotides: 4. CDR1 and CDR2 from the germline V gene are SGHDT and YYEEEE. About this clone: Its antigen remains unidentified.

Regarding the study as a whole: With age, CD8+ clonality increased in rheumatoid arthritis patients, whereas no such increase appeared in healthy controls.

Methods used by the authors: Patient CD8+ clones exceeding 1% seldom corresponded to published virus-specific TCRB sequences. Sequencing used immunoSEQ multiplex PCR; TCRdb keeps in-frame clones, though not all of them. That table is the source of V, J and clone size, and D and trimming were worked out from the DNA. The data hold 6,000 to 9,500 clones, with about 79% observed a single time. Positive selection with magnetic beads achieved the isolation of CD4+ and CD8+ cells, followed by a flow cytometry check of purity. This chain links TRBV5-6 with TRBJ2-7; 8 bases fit TRBD1. This clonotype originated in an adult with rheumatoid arthritis. Material for sequencing was CD8+ T cells sorted from blood. DNA of the CDR3: TGTGCCAGCAGCTTTGGACAGGGAGGCTACGAGCAGTACTTC. Protein product: CASSFGQGGYEQYF.